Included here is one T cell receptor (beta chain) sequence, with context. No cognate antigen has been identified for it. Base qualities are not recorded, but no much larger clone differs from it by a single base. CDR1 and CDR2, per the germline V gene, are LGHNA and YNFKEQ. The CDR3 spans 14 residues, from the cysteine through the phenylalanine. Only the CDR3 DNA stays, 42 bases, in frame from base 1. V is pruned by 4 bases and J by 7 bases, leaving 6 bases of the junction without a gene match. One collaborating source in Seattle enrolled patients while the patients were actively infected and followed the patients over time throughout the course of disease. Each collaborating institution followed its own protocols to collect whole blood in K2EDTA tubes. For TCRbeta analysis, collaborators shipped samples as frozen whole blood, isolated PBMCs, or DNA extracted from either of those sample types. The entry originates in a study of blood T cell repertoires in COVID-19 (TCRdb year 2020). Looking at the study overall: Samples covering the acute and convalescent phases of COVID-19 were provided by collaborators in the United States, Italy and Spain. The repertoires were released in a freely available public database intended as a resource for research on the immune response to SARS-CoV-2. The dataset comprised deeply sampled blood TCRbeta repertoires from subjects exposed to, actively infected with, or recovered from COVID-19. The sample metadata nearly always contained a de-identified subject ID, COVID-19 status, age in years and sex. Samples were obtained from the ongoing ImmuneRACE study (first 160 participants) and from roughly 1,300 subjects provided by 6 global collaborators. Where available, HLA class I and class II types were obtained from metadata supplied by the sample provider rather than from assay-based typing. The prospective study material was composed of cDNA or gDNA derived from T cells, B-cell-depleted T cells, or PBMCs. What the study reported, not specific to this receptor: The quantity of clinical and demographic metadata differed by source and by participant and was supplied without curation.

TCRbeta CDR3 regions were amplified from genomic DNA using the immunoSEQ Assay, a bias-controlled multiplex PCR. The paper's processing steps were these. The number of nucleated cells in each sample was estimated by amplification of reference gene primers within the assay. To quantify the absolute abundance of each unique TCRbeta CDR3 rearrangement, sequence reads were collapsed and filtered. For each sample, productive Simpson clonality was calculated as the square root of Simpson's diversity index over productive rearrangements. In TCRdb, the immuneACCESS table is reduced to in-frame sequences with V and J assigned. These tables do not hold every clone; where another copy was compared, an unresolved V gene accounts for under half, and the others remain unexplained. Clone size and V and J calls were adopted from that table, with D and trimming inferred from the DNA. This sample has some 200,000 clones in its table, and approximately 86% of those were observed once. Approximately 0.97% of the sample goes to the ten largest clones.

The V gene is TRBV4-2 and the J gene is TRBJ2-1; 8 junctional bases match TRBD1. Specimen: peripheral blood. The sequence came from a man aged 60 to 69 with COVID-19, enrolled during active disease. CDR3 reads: CASSPRTGTNEQFF. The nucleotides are TGTGCCAGCAGCCCCAGGACAGGGACGAATGAGCAGTTCTTC.